These 3 T cell receptor beta chains were all obtained from the same sample, sequenced in a study of blood T cell repertoires in COVID-19. Sequencing was performed with immunoSEQ multiplex PCR; in TCRdb, only in-frame clones are kept and a portion is missing. The top ten clones hold approximately 12% of a sample with about 90,000 clones, around four fifths of them seen once. The sequenced sample consisted of peripheral blood. The receptors originated from a woman aged 65 to 85 with active or convalescent COVID-19.

J is TRBJ1-6 and V is TRBV6-2 or TRBV6-3, with no clear D. Germline V CDR1 and CDR2: MNHEY, SVGEGT. V shed 5 bases and J shed 7 bases, with 12 bases lying between them. The CDR3 consists of 14 residues. The CDR3 loop reads CASSKRQWNSPLHF. CDR3 bases: TGTGCCAGCAGTAAGCGGCAGTGGAATTCACCCCTCCACTTT.

In its sample, this clone was seen a few times. The chain carries TRBV6-5 and TRBJ1-2; TRBD1 matches 10 bases. The CDR3 has 16 residues. With 4 bases clipped from V and 2 bases from J, the junction kept 7 bases outside the gene matches. Per germline, CDR1 MNHEY and CDR2 SVGAGI. CDR3 sequence (DNA): TGTGCCAGCAGTTTTATTCGGACAGGGGGAAACTATGGCTACACCTTC. Residues: CASSFIRTGGNYGYTF.

This chain connects TRBV18 to TRBJ2-7, with TRBD1 matching over 8 bases. The CDR3 is 14 residues long. Germline CDR1 reads KGHSH; CDR2 reads LQKENI. V was pared by 2 bases and J by 3 bases, with 3 bases of the junction left unmatched. In DNA, the CDR3 is TGTGCCAGCTCACCAATGGGGACAGGCTACGAGCAGTACTTC. Protein sequence: CASSPMGTGYEQYF.